What follows are 3 T cell receptor delta chains derived from one specimen sequenced in a study of gamma-delta chains in newborns, infants, children. TCRdb processed the reads again with the CATT caller. Seen here are fewer than 3,000 delta-chain clones, just over 45% observed once, and the top ten hold roughly 10%. Sequencing used blood, obtained at baseline. These receptors were collected from a child who received the measles vaccine.

Regarding this clone: This could be a read error, since a much larger clone is one nucleotide away. Other DNA sequences in this specimen translate into the identical CDR3. V is TRAV29/DV5 and J is TRDJ1; D ambiguous. Germline V CDR1 and CDR2: NSMFDY, ISSIKDK. The CDR3 length is 13 residues. The CDR3, as DNA: TGTGCAGCGAGCGAACGGTACACCGATAAACTCATCTTT. It codes for CAASERYTDKLIF.

V and J are TRAV29/DV5 and TRDJ1, with D perhaps being TRDD2 or TRDD3 (9 bases each). Germline V gene sequence: CDR1 NSMFDY, CDR2 ISSIKDK. V was pared by 1 base and J by 11 bases, with 27 bases between. The CDR3 length is 16 residues. CDR3 protein: CAASSFLRGDTMVLIF. In DNA, the CDR3 is TGTGCAGCAAGCTCCTTCCTACGAGGGGATACGATGGTGCTCATCTTT.

A single count supports this clone. A much more abundant neighbour one base away suggests this may be a read error. CDR3 DNA: TGTGCTCTTGGGGAACTACGCTACTGGGGCGAAGGGAGGGAACTCATCTTT. This sequence encodes CALGELRYWGEGRELIF. The genes are TRDV1 and TRDJ1, with 7 bases that match TRDD3. Germline CDR1 reads TSWWSYY; CDR2 reads QGS. V was clipped by 0 bases and J by 9 bases; unmatched bases: 16. CDR3 size: 17 residues.